The entry that follows covers one T cell receptor beta chain sequence. The antigen remains undetermined. The entry originates in a study of cytomegalovirus exposure and HLA in healthy donors. Whole-study context: Some 90 million unique TCRs from HLA-typed donors were held in an early data release.

60 Vbeta and 13 Jbeta primers were used in PCR. Method: immunoSEQ multiplex PCR; TCRdb's copy keeps in-frame clones and lacks some. The table includes some 110,000 clones, 71% detected once. Study conclusions and caveats: An Asian-associated ancestry cluster reportedly showed fewer N-insertions than the roughly 670-donor mean in a later analysis. Most TCR beta V segments were productive about 90% or about 30% of the time in an earlier analysis. Later analysis found that TCR beta chains associated with HLA were more clonally expanded than other, equally common chains.

This TCR came from a female donor in good health and CMV-seronegative. The source material was PBMCs.

CDR3 nucleotide sequence: TGTGCCAGCAGCGCGGGAGACCGGGCCCCGCAAGAGACCCAGTACTTC. Its protein is CASSAGDRAPQETQYF. The chain is built from TRBV9 and TRBJ2-5; the D gene is possibly TRBD2 (6 bases). The CDR3 has 16 residues. V lost 3 bases to trimming and J lost 2 bases, with 17 bases between them. Germline V lookup: CDR1 SGDLS, CDR2 YYNGEE.